This T cell receptor beta chain was sequenced for a study of T cell responses to AZD1222 COVID-19 vaccine. Study-wide points: The donor cohort was predominantly white British with a female majority, and clonal diversity may have been underestimated.

There are 13 residues in the CDR3. The V segment lost 4 bases and the J segment 15 bases; nucleotides outside the gene matches: 11. Germline V lookup: CDR1 MRHNA, CDR2 SNTAGT. Points on this clone: The antigen is unknown.

TCRdb's table, derived via immunoSEQ multiplex PCR, lists solely in-frame clones and lacks some. The table records around 140,000 clones, 85% of them present only once. This chain links TRBV6-4 with TRBJ2-1; 8 bases are shared with TRBD2. This receptor was identified in an adult who received the MenACWY meningococcal vaccine as a control. Sequenced material: peripheral blood, taken 28 days after the second dose of the MenACWY control vaccine. The CDR3 nucleotides read TGTGCCAGCAGTGCCCGAGGAAGCGGGGGTGTGTTCTTC. Translation gives CASSARGSGGVFF.